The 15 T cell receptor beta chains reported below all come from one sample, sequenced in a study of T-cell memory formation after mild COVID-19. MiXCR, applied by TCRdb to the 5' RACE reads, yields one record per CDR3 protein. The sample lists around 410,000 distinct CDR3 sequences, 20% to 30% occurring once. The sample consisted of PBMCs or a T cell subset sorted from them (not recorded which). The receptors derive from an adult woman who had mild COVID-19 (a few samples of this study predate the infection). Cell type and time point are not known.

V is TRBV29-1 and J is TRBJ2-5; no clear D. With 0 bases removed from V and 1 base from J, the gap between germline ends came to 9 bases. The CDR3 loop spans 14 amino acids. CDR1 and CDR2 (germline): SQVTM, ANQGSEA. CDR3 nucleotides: TGCAGCGTTGAAGACTTTGCCCCCCAAGAGACCCAGTACTTC. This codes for CSVEDFAPQETQYF.

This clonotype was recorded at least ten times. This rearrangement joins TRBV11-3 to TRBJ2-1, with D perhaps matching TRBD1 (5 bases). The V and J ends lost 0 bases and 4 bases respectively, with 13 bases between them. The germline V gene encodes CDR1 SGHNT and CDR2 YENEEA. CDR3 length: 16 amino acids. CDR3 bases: TGTGCCAGCAGCTTAGACAGTCTGGGGCGGTACAATGAGCAGTTCTTC. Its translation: CASSLDSLGRYNEQFF.

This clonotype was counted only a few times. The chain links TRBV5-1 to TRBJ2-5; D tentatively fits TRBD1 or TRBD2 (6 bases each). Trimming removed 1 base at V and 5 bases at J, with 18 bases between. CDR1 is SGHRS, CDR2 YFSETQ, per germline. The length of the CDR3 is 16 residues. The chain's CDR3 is CASSLKGGTSFETQYF. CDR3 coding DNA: TGCGCCAGCAGCTTGAAGGGCGGGACATCGTTTGAGACCCAGTACTTC. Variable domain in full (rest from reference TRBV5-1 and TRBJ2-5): KAGVTQTPRYLIKTRGQQVTLSCSPISGHRSVSWYQQTPGQGLQFLFEYFSETQRNKGNFPGRFSGRQFSNSRSEMNVSTLELGDSALYLCASSLKGGTSFETQYFGPGTRLLVL.

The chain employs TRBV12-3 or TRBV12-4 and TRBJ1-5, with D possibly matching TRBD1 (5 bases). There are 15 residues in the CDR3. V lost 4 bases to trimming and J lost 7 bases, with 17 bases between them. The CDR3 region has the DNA TGTGCCAGCAGTTCCCGGGCCCCGGGGGGACAGCCCCAGCATTTT. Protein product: CASSSRAPGGQPQHF.

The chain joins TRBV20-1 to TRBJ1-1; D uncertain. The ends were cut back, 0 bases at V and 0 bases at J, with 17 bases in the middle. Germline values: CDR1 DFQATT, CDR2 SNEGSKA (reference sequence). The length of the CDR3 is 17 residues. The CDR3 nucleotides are TGCAGTGCTAGAGATAGGGCAAACGAGGGTGTGAACACTGAAGCTTTCTTT. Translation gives CSARDRANEGVNTEAFF.

The chain's CDR3 is CSATSGGVRDTQYF. In DNA, the CDR3 is TGCAGTGCTACTAGCGGGGGGGTGAGGGATACGCAGTATTTT. The J gene is TRBJ2-3, the V gene TRBV20-1; 12 nucleotides agree with TRBD2. There are 14 residues in the CDR3. Unmatched junction bases numbered 5, after V lost 4 bases and J lost 6 bases. Germline V gives CDR1 DFQATT, CDR2 SNEGSKA (reference sequence).

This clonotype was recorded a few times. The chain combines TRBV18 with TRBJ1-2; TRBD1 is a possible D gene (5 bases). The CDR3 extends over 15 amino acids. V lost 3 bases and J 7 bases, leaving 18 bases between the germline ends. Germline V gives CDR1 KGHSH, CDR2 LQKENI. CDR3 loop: CASSPGPGLVTGYTF. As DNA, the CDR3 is TGTGCCAGCTCACCGGGACCGGGTTTAGTGACTGGCTACACCTTC.

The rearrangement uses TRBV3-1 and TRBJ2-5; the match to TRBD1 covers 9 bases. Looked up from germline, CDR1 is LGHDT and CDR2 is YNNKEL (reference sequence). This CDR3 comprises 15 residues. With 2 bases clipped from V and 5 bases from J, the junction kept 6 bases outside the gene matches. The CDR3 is CASSQPTGGRETQYF. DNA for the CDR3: TGTGCCAGCAGCCAACCTACAGGGGGCAGGGAGACCCAGTACTTC.

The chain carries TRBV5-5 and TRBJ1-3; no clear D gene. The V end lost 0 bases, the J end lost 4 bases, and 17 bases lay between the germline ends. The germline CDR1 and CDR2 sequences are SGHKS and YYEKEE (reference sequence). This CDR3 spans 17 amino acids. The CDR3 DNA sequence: TGTGCCAGCAGCTTGGTTGTTGGGAGGACGCAAGGAAACACCATATATTTT. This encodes CASSLVVGRTQGNTIYF.

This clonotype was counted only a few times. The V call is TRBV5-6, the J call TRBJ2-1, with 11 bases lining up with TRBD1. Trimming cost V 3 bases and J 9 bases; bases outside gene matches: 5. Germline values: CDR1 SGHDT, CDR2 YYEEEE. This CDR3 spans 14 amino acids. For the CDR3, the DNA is TGTGCCAGCAGCTCGCCGGGACAGGGGGGTGAGCAGTTCTTC. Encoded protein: CASSSPGQGGEQFF.

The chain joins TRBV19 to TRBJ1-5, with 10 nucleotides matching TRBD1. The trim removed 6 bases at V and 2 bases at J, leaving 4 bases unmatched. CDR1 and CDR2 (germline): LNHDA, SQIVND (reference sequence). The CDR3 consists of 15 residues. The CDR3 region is CASRYGTGGNQPQHF. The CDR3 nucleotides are TGTGCCAGTAGGTACGGGACAGGGGGCAATCAGCCCCAGCATTTT.

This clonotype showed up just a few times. CDR3 residues: CASSANPQGKSDTQYF. For the CDR3, the DNA is TGTGCCAGCAGCGCTAACCCACAGGGGAAGTCAGATACGCAGTATTTT. V and J are TRBV7-3 and TRBJ2-3; 7 bases agree with TRBD1. Germline V gene lookup returns CDR1 SGHTA and CDR2 FQGTGA. The CDR3 length is 16 residues. The J segment lost 4 bases and the V segment lost 5 bases, leaving 12 bases of the junction unmatched.

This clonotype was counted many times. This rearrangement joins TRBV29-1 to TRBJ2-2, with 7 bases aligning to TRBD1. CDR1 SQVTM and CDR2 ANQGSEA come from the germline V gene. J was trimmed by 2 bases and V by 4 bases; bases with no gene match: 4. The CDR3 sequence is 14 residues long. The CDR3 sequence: CSVVRGQNTGELFF. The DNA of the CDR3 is TGCAGCGTTGTGAGGGGGCAAAACACCGGGGAGCTGTTTTTT.

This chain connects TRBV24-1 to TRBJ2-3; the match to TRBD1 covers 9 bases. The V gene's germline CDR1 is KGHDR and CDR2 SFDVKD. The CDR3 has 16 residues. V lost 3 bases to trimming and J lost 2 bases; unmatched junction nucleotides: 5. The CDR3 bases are TGTGCCACCAGTGATCCAGGGACAGGGAACACAGATACGCAGTATTTT. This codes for CATSDPGTGNTDTQYF.

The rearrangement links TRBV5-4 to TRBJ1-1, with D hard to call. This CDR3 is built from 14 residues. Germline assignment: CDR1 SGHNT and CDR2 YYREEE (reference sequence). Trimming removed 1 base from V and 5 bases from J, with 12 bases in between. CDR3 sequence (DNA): TGTGCCAGCAGCTTGAAGGGAGTTCGGACTGAAGCTTTCTTT. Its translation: CASSLKGVRTEAFF.